This TCR beta chain is drawn from a study of blood T cells in healthy people across ages. With a J-beta primer mix and a sample-barcoded 5' primer, a second PCR ran roughly 6 to 11 cycles. MiXCR was run by TCRdb on the 5' RACE reads, yielding one entry per CDR3 protein. The sample consists of roughly 800,000 distinct CDR3 sequences, roughly 25% of them appearing once. The CDR3 totals 14 residues. CDR1 SGDLS and CDR2 YYNGEE come from the germline V gene. Study-level points and caveats: There was a strong correlation between TCR beta diversity and naive T cell percentage.

The total RNA that was extracted per sample amounted to at least 6 micrograms. Concerning this clonotype: Its target is not known.

These data were also reused for a study on T cells of mothers and their children. From that report: Biologically related mothers and children overlapped slightly more than unrelated pairs, a non-significant difference.

The rearrangement links TRBV9 to TRBJ2-5, with TRBD1 as a possible D gene (5 bases). The DNA matches TRBJ2-7 better at its end, which makes the J call doubtful. This receptor was obtained from a boy aged 5-17 years in good health. Material: blood. As DNA, the CDR3 is TGTGCCAGCAGCGTAGGCCAGGACACCTACGAGCAGTACTTC. Translating gives CASSVGQDTYEQYF.